This T cell receptor (beta chain) was sequenced for a study of lymphopenia after photon versus proton radiotherapy. Study findings and constraints: After lymphocyte nadir, photon-treated repertoires showed oligoclonal expansion, especially CD8+ Temra. Proton therapy kept repertoires fairly stable, unlike photons, which gained effector/memory cells. Authors raise, but do not show, better survival with proton therapy.

Repertoires were generated with immunoSEQ multiplex PCR, while TCRdb's copy carries only in-frame clones and drops some. The sample consists of approximately 80,000 clones, around 88% of them appearing once. This clone was counted once. Antigen specificity is unknown. Per germline, CDR1 MNHEY and CDR2 SMNVEV (reference sequence). V dropped 4 bases and J dropped 1 base, with 9 bases sitting between them. The CDR3 runs 14 residues. The chain is built from TRBV27 and TRBJ2-3; D unresolved. Sequencing used peripheral blood, obtained from a patient treated with proton-based radiotherapy. This receptor was taken from a man aged 55 to 70 with pancreatic cancer. CDR3 in amino acids: CASSSEWGTDTQYF. The CDR3 DNA reads as TGTGCCAGCAGTTCCGAATGGGGCACAGATACGCAGTATTTT.